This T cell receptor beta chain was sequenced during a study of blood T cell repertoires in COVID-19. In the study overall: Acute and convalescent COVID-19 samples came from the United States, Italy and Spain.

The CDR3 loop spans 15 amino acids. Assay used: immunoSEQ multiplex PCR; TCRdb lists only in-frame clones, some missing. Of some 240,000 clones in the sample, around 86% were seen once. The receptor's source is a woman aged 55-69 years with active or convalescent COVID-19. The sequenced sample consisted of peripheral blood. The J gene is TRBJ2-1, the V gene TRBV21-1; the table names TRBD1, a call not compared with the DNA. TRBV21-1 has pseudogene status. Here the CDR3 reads CASSKAGQLYNEQFF. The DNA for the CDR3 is TGTGCCAGCAGCAAAGCCGGACAGCTTTACAATGAGCAGTTCTTC.